This TCR beta chain emerged from a study of response to subunit inactivated influenza vaccine. Study-level points and caveats: T cells newly recruited by each seasonal influenza vaccination are few, the authors suggested.

The CDR3 covers 13 residues. Deletions cut 6 bases from V and 5 bases from J, with 16 bases between. Germline CDR1 and CDR2: SQVTM and ANQGSEA. This clonotype has a count of ten or more. Its antigen is not identified. MiXCR, applied by TCRdb to the RT-PCR reads, yields one record per CDR3 protein. The sample holds over 400,000 distinct CDR3 sequences, roughly 11% seen once. The sequence came from a middle-aged man who received an inactivated influenza vaccine. This material consisted of PBMCs from blood, taken around seven weeks after vaccination. The chain couples TRBV29-1 to TRBJ2-5, with D uncertain. The CDR3 sequence is CSVAASFAETQYF. In nucleotides, the CDR3 is TGCAGCGTCGCGGCTTCTTTCGCGGAGACCCAGTACTTC.